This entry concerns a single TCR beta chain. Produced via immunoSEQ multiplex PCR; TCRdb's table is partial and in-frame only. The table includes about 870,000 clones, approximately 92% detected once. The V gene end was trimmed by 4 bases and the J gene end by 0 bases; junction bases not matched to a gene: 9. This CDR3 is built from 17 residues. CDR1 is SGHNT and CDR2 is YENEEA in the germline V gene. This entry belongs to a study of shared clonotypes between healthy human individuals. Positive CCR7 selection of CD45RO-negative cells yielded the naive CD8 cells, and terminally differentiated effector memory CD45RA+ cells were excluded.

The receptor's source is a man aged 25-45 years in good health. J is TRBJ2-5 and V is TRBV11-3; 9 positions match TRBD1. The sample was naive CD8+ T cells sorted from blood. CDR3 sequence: CASSSNTGGKYQETQYF. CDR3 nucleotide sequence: TGTGCCAGCAGCTCTAACACAGGGGGCAAGTACCAAGAGACCCAGTACTTC. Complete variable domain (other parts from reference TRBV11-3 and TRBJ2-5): EAGVVQSPRYKIIEKKQPVAFWCNPISGHNTLYWYLQNLGQGPELLIRYENEEAVDDSQLPKDRFSAERLKGVDSTLKIQPAELGDSAVYLCASSSNTGGKYQETQYFGPGTRLLVL.